This T cell receptor beta chain was captured by sequencing in a study of OX40 agonist ivuxolimab in advanced cancers. People who had autoimmune disease history or systemic immunosuppression were excluded. Libraries were prepared by immunoSEQ multiplex PCR; TCRdb keeps only in-frame clonotypes and omits some of them. The sample lists 45,000 to 65,000 clones; over 70% were seen once. V lost 2 bases and J 1 base, leaving 5 bases between the germline ends. The CDR3 totals 13 residues. Germline V gene data show CDR1 as SNHLY and CDR2 as FYNNEI. The V and J genes are TRBV2 and TRBJ1-1; D is unclear. This clonotype originated in an adult with an advanced solid tumor such as melanoma, head and neck, liver or kidney cancer. Specimen: CD4+ or CD8+ T cells sorted from blood, collected in a trial of the OX40 agonist ivuxolimab. The CDR3 DNA is TGTGCCAGCAGTGAACGGGAGAACACTGAAGCTTTCTTT. It specifies CASSERENTEAFF.